A selection of T cell receptor beta chains follows, all from one sample in a study of shared T cell receptors in the human thymus. Libraries were prepared by immunoSEQ multiplex PCR; TCRdb keeps only in-frame clonotypes and omits some of them. The table shows more than 550,000 clones, with more than 70% occurring only once. Separately, the same data were catalogued under a study of human thymus T cells.

Material for sequencing was thymocytes. The receptors were sampled from a boy under three years old with a congenital heart defect. CDR3s include the opening cysteine and the closing phenylalanine or tryptophan. Each record gives: D gene, J gene, V gene, clone size, CDR3 protein, CDR3 DNA. D genes are given only for firm matches. Size is omitted from some rows. Given values are once, few, many or a class for expanded clones.

NA | TRBJ2-1 | TRBV10-1 | NA | CASSVGQNNEQFF | TGCGCCAGCAGTGTCGGACAAAACAATGAGCAGTTCTTC
NA | TRBJ2-5 | TRBV12-1 | NA | CASSIRQGKHRGETQYF | TGTGCCAGCAGCATAAGACAGGGGAAGCATAGGGGAGAGACCCAGTACTTC
TRBD2 | TRBJ2-7 | TRBV11-2 | NA | CASSLDPHLEVAGSYEQYF | TGTGCCAGCAGCTTAGATCCCCATCTTGAGGTAGCGGGATCCTACGAGCAGTACTTC
TRBD1 | TRBJ2-6 | TRBV27 | NA | CASSLSRGQEYSGANVLTF | TGTGCCAGCAGTTTATCGAGGGGACAGGAATACTCTGGGGCCAACGTCCTGACTTTC
TRBD2 | TRBJ2-1 | TRBV7-9 | NA | CASSCRLAIIDEQFF | TGTGCCAGCAGCTGCAGACTAGCAATTATCGATGAGCAGTTCTTC
TRBD2 | TRBJ2-5 | TRBV11-1 | NA | CASSPNRGTSGETQYF | TGTGCCAGCAGCCCCAACAGGGGGACTAGCGGAGAGACCCAGTACTTC
NA | TRBJ1-1 | TRBV11-3 | once | CASSLDRKNTEAFF | TGTGCCAGCAGCCTCGACAGGAAGAACACTGAAGCTTTCTTT
NA | TRBJ1-1 | TRBV7-6 | NA | CASSLAPPGNTEAFF | TGTGCCAGCAGCTTAGCGCCCCCAGGGAACACTGAAGCTTTCTTT
NA | TRBJ1-2 | TRBV7-8 | once | CASSLCRRGRNYGYTF | TGTGCCAGCAGCTTATGTCGGAGGGGACGGAACTATGGCTACACCTTC
NA | TRBJ1-1 | TRBV19 | once | CASTKQGTGQMNTEAFF | TGTGCCAGTACCAAACAGGGAACTGGCCAGATGAACACTGAAGCTTTCTTT
NA | TRBJ2-1 | TRBV27 | NA | CASNGTPGLPAVYNEQFF | TGTGCCAGCAATGGTACTCCGGGACTCCCGGCCGTATACAATGAGCAGTTCTTC
TRBD2 | TRBJ2-7 | TRBV11-1 | few | CASSPNLVTSGSYEQYF | TGTGCCAGCAGCCCTAACCTAGTGACTAGCGGTTCCTACGAGCAGTACTTC
NA | TRBJ2-7 | TRBV7-9 | NA | CASSPGQTGSGYEQYF | TGTGCCAGCAGCCCTGGGCAGACCGGTAGCGGTTACGAGCAGTACTTC
NA | TRBJ2-1 | TRBV4-3 | NA | CASSQARPGDNEQFF | TGCGCCAGCAGCCAAGCCCGACCGGGGGACAATGAGCAGTTCTTC
NA | TRBJ2-1 | TRBV9 | NA | CASSVGASDSYNEQFF | TGTGCCAGCAGCGTAGGGGCTAGCGATTCCTACAATGAGCAGTTCTTC
TRBD2 | TRBJ2-1 | TRBV4-2 | NA | CASSQETSGRYNEQFF | TGTGCCAGCAGCCAAGAGACTAGCGGGCGCTACAATGAGCAGTTCTTC
NA | TRBJ2-2 | TRBV7-8 | NA | CASSAVGELFF | TGTGCCAGCAGCGCAGTCGGGGAGCTGTTTTTT
NA | TRBJ1-1 | TRBV6-1 | NA | CASSRDSQNTEAFF | TGTGCCAGCAGCCGAGACAGCCAGAACACTGAAGCTTTCTTT
NA | TRBJ1-2 | TRBV14 | NA | CASSQDSGSNYGYTF | TGTGCCAGCAGCCAAGATTCGGGATCTAACTATGGCTACACCTTC
TRBD1 | TRBJ1-1 | TRBV5-1 | NA | CASSLEDRKNTEAFF | TGCGCCAGCAGCTTGGAGGACAGGAAGAACACTGAAGCTTTCTTT
NA | TRBJ1-1 | TRBV12-5 | NA | CASGCQRVNTEAFF | TGTGCTAGTGGTTGTCAGAGGGTGAACACTGAAGCTTTCTTT
TRBD2 | TRBJ2-1 | TRBV11-3 | NA | CASSHGLAGGVYNEQFF | TGTGCCAGCAGCCACGGGCTAGCGGGAGGGGTCTACAATGAGCAGTTCTTC
TRBD2 | TRBJ2-7 | TRBV6-5 | NA | CASSYPGLAARYEQYF | TGTGCCAGCAGTTACCCGGGACTAGCGGCTCGCTACGAGCAGTACTTC
NA | TRBJ1-1 | TRBV5-1 | NA | CASSVPGGEAFF | TGCGCCAGCAGCGTACCGGGAGGCGAAGCTTTCTTT
NA | TRBJ2-7 | TRBV18 | NA | CASSPDQGGAYEQYF | TGTGCCAGCTCACCGGACCAGGGGGGTGCCTACGAGCAGTACTTC
NA | TRBJ2-6 | TRBV10-3 | NA | CAISENSLLSGANVLTF | TGTGCCATCAGTGAGAATAGTTTACTCTCTGGGGCCAACGTCCTGACTTTC
NA | TRBJ1-1 | TRBV6-1 | NA | CASSDRGPLNTEAFF | TGTGCCAGCAGTGACAGGGGACCTCTGAACACTGAAGCTTTCTTT
NA | TRBJ1-1 | TRBV2 | few | CASSDTGDARGTEAFF | TGTGCCAGCAGTGATACGGGGGACGCGAGGGGCACTGAAGCTTTCTTT
TRBD2 | TRBJ2-1 | TRBV14 | NA | CASSQDTLTSGARDEQFF | TGTGCCAGCAGCCAAGATACCCTAACTAGCGGGGCGAGGGATGAGCAGTTCTTC
TRBD2 | TRBJ2-1 | TRBV14 | NA | CASSHGLAGGPGNEQFF | TGTGCCAGCAGCCATGGACTAGCGGGAGGGCCCGGCAATGAGCAGTTCTTC
TRBD2 | TRBJ2-7 | TRBV11-2 | NA | CASSLSASGGYEQYF | TGTGCCAGCAGCTTATCGGCTAGCGGGGGCTACGAGCAGTACTTC
TRBD1 | TRBJ2-7 | TRBV5-6 | NA | CASSAGTGNVGYEQYF | TGTGCCAGCAGCGCCGGGACAGGGAACGTAGGCTACGAGCAGTACTTC
NA | TRBJ2-7 | TRBV13 | NA | CASSSIQAPFSYEQYF | TGTGCCAGCAGCTCAATTCAGGCTCCCTTCTCCTACGAGCAGTACTTC
TRBD1 | TRBJ2-1 | TRBV2 | NA | CASKVGRTGCNEQFF | TGTGCCAGCAAGGTGGGGCGGACAGGGTGTAATGAGCAGTTCTTC
TRBD1 | TRBJ2-2 | TRBV18 | NA | CASSPAGGATGELFF | TGTGCCAGCTCACCCGCAGGGGGCGCGACCGGGGAGCTGTTTTTT
NA | TRBJ2-7 | TRBV27 | NA | CASSFGYEQYF | TGTGCCAGCAGTTTCGGCTACGAGCAGTACTTC
NA | TRBJ2-3 | TRBV5-6 | NA | CASSLWRASARTDTQYF | TGTGCCAGCAGCTTGTGGCGAGCTAGCGCCCGCACAGATACGCAGTATTTT